One sample yielded the 14 T cell receptor beta chains listed below, sequenced in a study of T-cell reconstitution after alpha-beta-depleted transplantation in children. Preparing the TCRbeta library involved the use of unique molecular identifiers. TCRdb fed the PCR reads into MiXCR, producing one record per CDR3 protein. The sample has 90,000 to 100,000 distinct CDR3 sequences, roughly a quarter seen once; the top ten hold 20% to 25%. The material sequenced was PBMCs, taken before TCRalphabeta/CD19-depleted stem cell transplant. The receptors derive from a boy aged 2-15 years with acute lymphoblastic leukemia, due to receive a stem cell transplant.

Only a few counts were recorded for this clonotype. The CDR3 DNA reads TGCAGTGCTGCCCCGGACAGTCTCTCCTACGAGCAGTACTTC. Residues: CSAAPDSLSYEQYF. This chain links TRBV20-1 with TRBJ2-7; possible D gene TRBD1, 6 bases. V lost 5 bases, J lost 0 bases, and 14 bases lay in between. Germline-derived CDR1 and CDR2 are DFQATT and SNEGSKA (reference sequence). The length of the CDR3 is 14 residues.

In this sample, this clonotype turned up once. The CDR3 DNA reads as TGTGCCAGCACCGCCCCGACAGATACGCAGTATTTT. As protein: CASTAPTDTQYF. The genes are TRBV28 and TRBJ2-3, with D unclear. Trimming pared 7 bases from V and 3 bases from J, leaving 8 bases between. There are 12 residues in the CDR3. CDR1 and CDR2 (germline): MDHEN, SYDVKM.

This clonotype was picked up a small number of times. V gene TRBV5-1 combines with J gene TRBJ2-2; possible D gene TRBD2, 6 bases. CDR1 SGHRS and CDR2 YFSETQ come from the germline V gene. This CDR3 spans 17 amino acids. Between the trimmed V and J ends, which lost 7 bases and 3 bases, there was a span of 22 bases. CDR3 amino acids: CASHYLGAEGHTGELFF. The CDR3 DNA reads as TGCGCCAGCCACTACCTCGGGGCGGAGGGGCACACCGGGGAGCTGTTTTTT.

This clonotype has ten or more counts. This CDR3 is CASSRTSGTRIYLNEQFF. CDR3 in DNA: TGTGCCAGCAGCCGGACTAGCGGGACCAGAATTTATTTGAATGAGCAGTTCTTC. The genes are TRBV28 and TRBJ2-1; 12 bases are shared with TRBD2. This CDR3 spans 18 amino acids. V shed 6 bases, J shed 7 bases, and the junction held 16 bases outside the gene matches. CDR1 and CDR2 from the germline V gene are MDHEN and SYDVKM.

At least ten counts were recorded for this clonotype. The chain recombines TRBV20-1 with TRBJ2-3; unclear D gene. The germline V gene has CDR1 DFQATT and CDR2 SNEGSKA (reference sequence). The CDR3 sequence is 16 residues long. V was cut by 2 bases and J by 5 bases, with 20 bases left in between. In DNA form, the CDR3 reads TGCAGTGCTAGACCCTTTTTGCGCGGAGTGGTAGATACGCAGTATTTT. It specifies CSARPFLRGVVDTQYF.

The chain carries TRBV12-3 or TRBV12-4 and TRBJ2-1; 11 positions match TRBD1. With V trimmed by 7 bases and J by 5 bases, 16 bases remained unmatched. The CDR3 extends over 18 amino acids. The CDR3 sequence: CASTLGTGGLGLNNEQFF. CDR3 coding DNA: TGTGCCAGCACCCTGGGGACAGGGGGATTAGGTCTAAACAATGAGCAGTTCTTC.

The V gene is TRBV7-9, the J gene TRBJ2-4; no definite D call. Germline V lookup: CDR1 SEHNR, CDR2 FQNEAQ (reference sequence). The V and J ends lost 10 bases and 0 bases respectively, with 10 bases between them. The CDR3 totals 13 residues. DNA for the CDR3: TGTGCCATCTCCCCGGTAGCCAAAAACATTCAGTACTTC. Amino acid sequence: CAISPVAKNIQYF.

By share, this clonotype ranks as medium-sized. The chain uses TRBV27 and TRBJ2-1, with TRBD1 matching 9 bases. The ends lost 6 bases at V and 5 bases at J; junction bases unmatched: 5. The CDR3 is made up of 14 amino acids. Germline loops: CDR1 MNHEY, CDR2 SMNVEV (reference sequence). This chain's CDR3 is CASSPGTGHNEQFF. The CDR3 nucleotides are TGTGCCAGCAGCCCCGGGACAGGGCACAATGAGCAGTTCTTC.

This clonotype has a handful of counts. The chain couples TRBV5-1 to TRBJ2-2; TRBD1 matches 8 bases. In germline, CDR1 is SGHRS, CDR2 YFSETQ. The J segment lost 1 base and the V segment lost 1 base, leaving 3 bases of the junction unmatched. The CDR3 extends over 16 amino acids. As DNA, the CDR3 is TGCGCCAGCAGCTTGTACGGGACAGGGAACACCGGGGAGCTGTTTTTT. Translating it yields CASSLYGTGNTGELFF.

The V call is TRBV28, the J call TRBJ2-3, with 7 bases fitting TRBD2. Germline loops: CDR1 MDHEN, CDR2 SYDVKM. The CDR3 totals 17 residues. Germline trimming cut 5 bases from V and 4 bases from J; bases unmatched to any gene: 15. The CDR3, as DNA: TGTGCCAGCAGTAGTTTGCTAGCGGAGGGGCCAGCAGATACGCAGTATTTT. Translation: CASSSLLAEGPADTQYF.

In its sample, this clonotype was seen a few times. The chain has TRBV4-1 and TRBJ1-1; D ambiguous. V lost 0 bases, J lost 2 bases, and 7 bases lay in between. This CDR3 spans 14 amino acids. Looked up from germline, CDR1 is MGHRA and CDR2 is YSYEKL. The CDR3 loop reads CASSQDWVNTEAFF. CDR3 sequence (DNA): TGCGCCAGCAGCCAAGATTGGGTTAACACTGAAGCTTTCTTT.

With respect to this clonotype: Just one base apart from a much larger clone, this may be a read error. The rearrangement uses TRBV3-1 and TRBJ2-3; D is uncertain. V dropped 7 bases and J dropped 4 bases, with 6 bases sitting between them. The CDR3 loop spans 11 amino acids. The germline V gene encodes CDR1 LGHDT and CDR2 YNNKEL (reference sequence). This chain's CDR3 is CASTNADTQYF. Written as DNA, the CDR3 is TGTGCCAGCACCAACGCAGATACGCAGTATTTT.

The chain couples TRBV7-2 to TRBJ2-4; D gene uncertain. V was shortened by 4 bases and J by 5 bases, with 9 bases between the two germline ends. The CDR3 contains 13 residues. In germline, CDR1 is SGHTA, CDR2 FQGNSA. The CDR3: CASSSILENIQYF. In nucleotides, the CDR3 is TGTGCCAGCAGCTCGATTCTTGAAAACATTCAGTACTTC.

This clonotype was detected many times. This rearrangement joins TRBV4-3 to TRBJ2-3; the D call may be TRBD1 or TRBD2 (5 bases each). Trimming pared 0 bases from V and 12 bases from J, leaving 16 bases between. This CDR3 contains 14 residues. Germline values: CDR1 LGHNA, CDR2 YSLEER. DNA for the CDR3: TGCGCCAGCAGCCAAGATTGGGACGAAGGGGAACAGTATTTT. Amino acid sequence: CASSQDWDEGEQYF.